One T cell receptor beta chain is described in this entry. Sequencing was performed with immunoSEQ multiplex PCR; in TCRdb, only in-frame clones are kept and a portion is missing. The top ten clones hold 2.9% of a sample with about 70,000 clones, over 65% of them seen once. The data belong to a study of control samples from healthy donors and cancer patients. The ends were cut back, 3 bases at V and 4 bases at J, with 15 bases in the middle. Germline CDR1 is LGHDT and CDR2 is YNNKEL (reference sequence). The CDR3 covers 15 residues. The receptor comes from a woman between 50 and 59 years old with lung cancer. Material for sequencing was PBMCs. The chain couples TRBV3-1 (or the pseudogene TRBV3-2) to TRBJ1-2; maybe TRBD1 (6 bases). The CDR3 DNA sequence: TGTGCCAGCAGCCAGGGGACAAACTTTTTCTATGGCTACACCTTC. This gives the protein CASSQGTNFFYGYTF.